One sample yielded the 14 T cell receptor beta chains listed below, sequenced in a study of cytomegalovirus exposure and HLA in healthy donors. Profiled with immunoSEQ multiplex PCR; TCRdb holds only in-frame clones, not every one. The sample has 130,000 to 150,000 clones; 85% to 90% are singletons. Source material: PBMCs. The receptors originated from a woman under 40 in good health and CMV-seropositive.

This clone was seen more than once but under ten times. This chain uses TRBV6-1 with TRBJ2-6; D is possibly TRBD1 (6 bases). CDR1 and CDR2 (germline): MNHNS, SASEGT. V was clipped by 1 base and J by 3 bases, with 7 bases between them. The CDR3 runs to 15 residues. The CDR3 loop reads CASSEEGVGANVLTF. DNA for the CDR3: TGTGCCAGCAGTGAAGAGGGGGTTGGGGCCAACGTCCTGACTTTC.

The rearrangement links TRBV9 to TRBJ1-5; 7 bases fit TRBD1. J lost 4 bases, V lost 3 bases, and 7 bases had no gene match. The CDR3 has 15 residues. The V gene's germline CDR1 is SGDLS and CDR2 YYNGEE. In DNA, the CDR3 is TGTGCCAGCAGCGCGTCGACAGGGATTAATCAGCCCCAGCATTTT. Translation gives CASSASTGINQPQHF.

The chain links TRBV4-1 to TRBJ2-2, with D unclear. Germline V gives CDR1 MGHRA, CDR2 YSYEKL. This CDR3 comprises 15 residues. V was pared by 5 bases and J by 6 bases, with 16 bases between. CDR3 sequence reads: CASSYPSKVPGELFF. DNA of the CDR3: TGCGCCAGCAGCTACCCTAGTAAGGTCCCCGGGGAGCTGTTTTTT.

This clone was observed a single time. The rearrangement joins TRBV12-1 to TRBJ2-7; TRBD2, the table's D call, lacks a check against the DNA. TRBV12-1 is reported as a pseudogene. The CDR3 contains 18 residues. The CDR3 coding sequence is TGTGCCAGCAGCCTACAAATCGGGACTAGCGGACTCTCCTACGAGCAGTACTTC. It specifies CASSLQIGTSGLSYEQYF.

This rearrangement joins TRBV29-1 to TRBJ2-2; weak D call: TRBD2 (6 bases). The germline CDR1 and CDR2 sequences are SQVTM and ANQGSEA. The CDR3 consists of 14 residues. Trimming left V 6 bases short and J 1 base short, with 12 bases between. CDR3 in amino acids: CSVIGTQNTGELFF. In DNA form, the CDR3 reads TGCAGCGTCATAGGGACTCAGAACACCGGGGAGCTGTTTTTT.

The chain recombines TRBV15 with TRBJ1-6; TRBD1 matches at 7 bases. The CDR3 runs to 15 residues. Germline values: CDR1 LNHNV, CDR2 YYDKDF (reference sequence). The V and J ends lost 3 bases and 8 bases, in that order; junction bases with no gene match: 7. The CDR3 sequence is CATSSTGTVDSPLHF. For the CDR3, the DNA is TGTGCCACCAGCAGCACCGGGACAGTGGATTCACCCCTCCACTTT.

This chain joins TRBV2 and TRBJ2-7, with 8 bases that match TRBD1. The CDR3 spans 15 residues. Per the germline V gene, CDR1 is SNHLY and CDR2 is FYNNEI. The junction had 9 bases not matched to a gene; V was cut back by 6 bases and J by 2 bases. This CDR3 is CASRGEQGGTYEQYF. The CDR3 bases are TGTGCCAGCAGAGGGGAACAGGGGGGAACCTACGAGCAGTACTTC.

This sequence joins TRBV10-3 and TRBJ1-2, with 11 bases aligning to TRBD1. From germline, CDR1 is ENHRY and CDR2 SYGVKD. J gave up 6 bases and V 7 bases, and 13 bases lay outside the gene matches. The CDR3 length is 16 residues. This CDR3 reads CAIKTGQGAGADGYTF. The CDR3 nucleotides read TGTGCCATCAAAACCGGACAGGGGGCCGGTGCGGATGGCTACACCTTC.

In nucleotides, the CDR3 is TGTGCCAGCAGCTTGGGGAAAGGGGGCACAGATACGCAGTATTTT. Residues: CASSLGKGGTDTQYF. This chain uses TRBV5-6 with TRBJ2-3; the D gene is possibly TRBD1 (5 bases). This CDR3 is 15 amino acids long. Germline V gene sequence: CDR1 SGHDT, CDR2 YYEEEE. The V end was cut by 0 bases, the J end by 1 base, with 9 bases between.

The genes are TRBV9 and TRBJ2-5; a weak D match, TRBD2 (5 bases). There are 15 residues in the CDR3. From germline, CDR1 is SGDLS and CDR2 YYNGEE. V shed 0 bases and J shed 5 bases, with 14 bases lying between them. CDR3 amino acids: CASSVAGGGVETQYF. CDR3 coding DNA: TGTGCCAGCAGCGTAGCCGGCGGAGGCGTCGAGACCCAGTACTTC.

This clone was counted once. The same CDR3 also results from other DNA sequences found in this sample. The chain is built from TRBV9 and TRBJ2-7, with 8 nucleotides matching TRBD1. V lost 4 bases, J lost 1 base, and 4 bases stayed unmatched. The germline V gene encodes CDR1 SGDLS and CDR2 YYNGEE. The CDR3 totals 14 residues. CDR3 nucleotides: TGTGCCAGCAGCCCCCGGACAGGGTCCTACGAGCAGTACTTC. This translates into CASSPRTGSYEQYF.

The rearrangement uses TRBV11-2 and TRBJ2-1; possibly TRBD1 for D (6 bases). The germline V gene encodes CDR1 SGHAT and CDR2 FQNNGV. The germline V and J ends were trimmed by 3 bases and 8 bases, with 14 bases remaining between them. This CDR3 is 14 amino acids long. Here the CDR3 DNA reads TGTGCCAGCAGCTTTACCAGGGGCGGGCATGAGCAGTTCTTC. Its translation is CASSFTRGGHEQFF.

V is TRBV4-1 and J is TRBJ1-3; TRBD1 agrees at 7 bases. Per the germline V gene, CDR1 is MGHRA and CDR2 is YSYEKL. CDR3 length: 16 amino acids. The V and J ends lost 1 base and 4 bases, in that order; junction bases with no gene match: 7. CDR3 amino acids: CASSQVPGGLGNTIYF. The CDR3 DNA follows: TGCGCCAGCAGCCAAGTCCCAGGGGGGCTCGGAAACACCATATATTTT.

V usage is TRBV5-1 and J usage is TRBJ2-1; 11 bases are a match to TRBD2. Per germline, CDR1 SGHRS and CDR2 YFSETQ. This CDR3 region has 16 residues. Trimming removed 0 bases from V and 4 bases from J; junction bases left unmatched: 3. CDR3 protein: CASSLVSGGVYNEQFF. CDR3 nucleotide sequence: TGCGCCAGCAGCTTGGTTAGCGGGGGGGTGTACAATGAGCAGTTCTTC.